The clone carrying this T cell receptor beta chain was counted a single time. The data stem from a study of blood T cell repertoires in COVID-19. The repertoire was sequenced with immunoSEQ multiplex PCR; TCRdb's copy has only in-frame clones and lacks some. Of approximately 360,000 clones listed, around 86% are singletons. The sequenced sample consisted of PBMCs or T cells enriched from blood (not recorded which). The TCR was taken from a woman in her forties or fifties who had recovered from COVID-19.

CDR3 bases: TGTGCCAGCAGCTTAAACTGGGGGGGAGGCTACACCTTC. Translation gives CASSLNWGGGYTF. J is TRBJ1-2 and V is TRBV11-2; the D gene is possibly TRBD1 (5 bases). Deletions cut 2 bases from V and 8 bases from J, with 12 bases between. The CDR3 sequence is 13 residues long. Germline V gene lookup returns CDR1 SGHAT and CDR2 FQNNGV.